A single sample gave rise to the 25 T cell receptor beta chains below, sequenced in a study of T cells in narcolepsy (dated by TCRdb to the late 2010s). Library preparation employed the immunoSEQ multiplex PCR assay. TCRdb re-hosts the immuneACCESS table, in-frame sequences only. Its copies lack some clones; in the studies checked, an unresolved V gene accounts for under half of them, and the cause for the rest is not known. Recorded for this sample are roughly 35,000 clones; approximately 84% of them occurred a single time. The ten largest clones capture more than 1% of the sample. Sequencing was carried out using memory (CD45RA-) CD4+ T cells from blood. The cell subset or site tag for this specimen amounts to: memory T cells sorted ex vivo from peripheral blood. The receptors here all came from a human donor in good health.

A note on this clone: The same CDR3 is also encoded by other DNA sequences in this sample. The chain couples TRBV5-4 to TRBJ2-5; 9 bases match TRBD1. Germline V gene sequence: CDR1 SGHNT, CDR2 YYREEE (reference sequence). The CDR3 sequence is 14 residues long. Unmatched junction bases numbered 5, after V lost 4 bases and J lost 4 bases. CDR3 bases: TGTGCCAGCAGCAGCACAGGGGGCCTAGAGACCCAGTACTTC. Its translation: CASSSTGGLETQYF.

CDR3 region: CASSSLRGGGESDTQYF. The CDR3 DNA reads TGTGCCAGCAGCTCCTTACGGGGCGGGGGGGAGTCAGATACGCAGTATTTT. The genes are TRBV4-2 and TRBJ2-3; 9 bases are a match to TRBD2. Trimming at V came to 5 bases and at J to 4 bases, leaving 13 bases not matched to a gene. This CDR3 is 17 amino acids long. Germline loops: CDR1 LGHNA, CDR2 YNFKEQ.

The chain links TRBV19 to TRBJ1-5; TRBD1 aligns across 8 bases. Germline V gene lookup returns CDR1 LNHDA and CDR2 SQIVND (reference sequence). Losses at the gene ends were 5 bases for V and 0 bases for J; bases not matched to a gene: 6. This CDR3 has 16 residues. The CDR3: CASSAGTGYSNQPQHF. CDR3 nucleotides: TGTGCCAGTAGTGCCGGGACAGGCTATAGCAATCAGCCCCAGCATTTT. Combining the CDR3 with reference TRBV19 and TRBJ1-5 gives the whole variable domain DGGITQSPKYLFRKEGQNVTLSCEQNLNHDAMYWYRQDPGQGLRLIYYSQIVNDFQKGDIAEGYSVSREKKESFPLTVTSAQKNPTAFYLCASSAGTGYSNQPQHFGDGTRLSIL.

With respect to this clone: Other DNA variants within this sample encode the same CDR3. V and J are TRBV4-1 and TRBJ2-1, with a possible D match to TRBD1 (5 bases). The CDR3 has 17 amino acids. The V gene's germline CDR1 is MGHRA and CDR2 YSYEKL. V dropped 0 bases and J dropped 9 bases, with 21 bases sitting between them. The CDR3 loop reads CASSQDLTGQKAIEQFF. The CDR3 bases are TGCGCCAGCAGCCAAGATTTAACAGGCCAAAAGGCCATTGAGCAGTTCTTC.

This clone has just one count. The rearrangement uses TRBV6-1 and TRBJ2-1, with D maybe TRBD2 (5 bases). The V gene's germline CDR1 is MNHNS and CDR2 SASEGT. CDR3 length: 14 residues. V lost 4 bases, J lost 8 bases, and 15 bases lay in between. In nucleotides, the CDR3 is TGTGCCAGCAGTGTACGACGGGGTGGAGATGAGCAGTTCTTC. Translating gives CASSVRRGGDEQFF.

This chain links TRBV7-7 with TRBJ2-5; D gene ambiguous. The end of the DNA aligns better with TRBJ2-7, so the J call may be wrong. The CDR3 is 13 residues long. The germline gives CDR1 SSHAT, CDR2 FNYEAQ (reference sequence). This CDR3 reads CASSLRDSYEQYF. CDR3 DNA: TGTGCCAGCAGCCTAAGGGACTCCTACGAGCAGTACTTC.

The CDR3 DNA sequence: TGCGCCAGCAGCAACCGGGACAGGGAGCGGAATGAGCAGTTCTTC. It is translated as CASSNRDRERNEQFF. The chain recombines TRBV5-1 with TRBJ2-1; 9 nucleotides line up with TRBD1. The CDR3 extends over 15 amino acids. CDR1 SGHRS and CDR2 YFSETQ come from the germline V gene. Germline trimming cut 4 bases from V and 7 bases from J; bases unmatched to any gene: 9.

CDR3 sequence: CASSLTSLGPNEQFF. The CDR3, as DNA: TGTGCCAGCAGTCTGACTAGCTTGGGACCCAATGAGCAGTTCTTC. This sequence joins TRBV6-6 and TRBJ2-1, with 7 bases fitting TRBD2. The J segment lost 6 bases and the V segment lost 5 bases, leaving 10 bases of the junction unmatched. Germline loops: CDR1 MNHNY, CDR2 SVGAGI (reference sequence). The CDR3 has 15 residues.

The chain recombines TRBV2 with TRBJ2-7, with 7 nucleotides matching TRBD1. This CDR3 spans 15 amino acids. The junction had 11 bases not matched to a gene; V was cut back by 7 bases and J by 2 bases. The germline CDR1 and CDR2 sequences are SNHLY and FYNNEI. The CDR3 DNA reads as TGTGCCAGCACGCCGAGGCAGGGGGTAACCTACGAGCAGTACTTC. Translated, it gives CASTPRQGVTYEQYF.

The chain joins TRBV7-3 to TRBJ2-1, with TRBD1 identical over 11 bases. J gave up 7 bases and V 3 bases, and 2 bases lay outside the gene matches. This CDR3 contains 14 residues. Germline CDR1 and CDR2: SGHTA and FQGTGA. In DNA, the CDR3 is TGTGCCAGCAGCTTCGGGACAGGGGGAAATGAGCAGTTCTTC. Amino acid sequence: CASSFGTGGNEQFF.

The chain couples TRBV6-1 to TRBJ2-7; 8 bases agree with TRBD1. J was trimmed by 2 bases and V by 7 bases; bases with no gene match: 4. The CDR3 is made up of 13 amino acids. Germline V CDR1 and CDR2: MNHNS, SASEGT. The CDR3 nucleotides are TGTGCCAGCACAGGGGGCATTCCCTACGAGCAGTACTTC. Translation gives CASTGGIPYEQYF.

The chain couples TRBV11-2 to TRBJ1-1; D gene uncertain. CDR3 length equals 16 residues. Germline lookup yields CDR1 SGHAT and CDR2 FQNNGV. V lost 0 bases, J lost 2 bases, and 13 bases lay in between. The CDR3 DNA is TGTGCCAGCAGCTTAGATGAGACTGCTTTAAACACTGAAGCTTTCTTT. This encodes CASSLDETALNTEAFF.

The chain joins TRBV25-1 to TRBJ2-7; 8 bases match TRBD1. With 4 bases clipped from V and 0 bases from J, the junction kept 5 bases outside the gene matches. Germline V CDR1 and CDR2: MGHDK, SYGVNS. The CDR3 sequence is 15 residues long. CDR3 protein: CASSGWGQASYEQYF. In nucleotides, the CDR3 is TGTGCCAGCAGTGGCTGGGGACAGGCCTCCTACGAGCAGTACTTC.

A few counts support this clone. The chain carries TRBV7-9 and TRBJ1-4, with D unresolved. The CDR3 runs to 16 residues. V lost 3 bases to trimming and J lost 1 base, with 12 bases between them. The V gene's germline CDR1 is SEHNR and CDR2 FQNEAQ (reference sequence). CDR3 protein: CASSLEGFLTNEKLFF. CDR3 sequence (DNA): TGTGCCAGCAGCTTGGAGGGATTCCTAACTAATGAAAAACTGTTTTTT.

The DNA for the CDR3 is TGTGCCAGCAGCTTGGCCGCGGGGGTCGAGCAGTACTTC. It translates to CASSLAAGVEQYF. This chain links TRBV5-5 with TRBJ2-7, with TRBD2 identical over 7 bases. Germline CDR1 reads SGHKS; CDR2 reads YYEKEE (reference sequence). The trim removed 0 bases at V and 6 bases at J, leaving 3 bases unmatched. The CDR3 runs to 13 residues.

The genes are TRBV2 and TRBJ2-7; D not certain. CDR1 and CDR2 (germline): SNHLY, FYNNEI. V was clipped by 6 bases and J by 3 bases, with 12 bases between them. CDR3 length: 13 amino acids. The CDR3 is CASRGPLGYEQYF. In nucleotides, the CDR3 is TGTGCCAGCAGGGGCCCCTTGGGCTACGAGCAGTACTTC.

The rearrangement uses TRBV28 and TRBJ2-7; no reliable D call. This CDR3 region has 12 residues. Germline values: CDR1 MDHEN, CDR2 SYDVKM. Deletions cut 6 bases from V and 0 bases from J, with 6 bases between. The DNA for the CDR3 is TGTGCCAGCAGACACTTCTCCTACGAGCAGTACTTC. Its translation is CASRHFSYEQYF.

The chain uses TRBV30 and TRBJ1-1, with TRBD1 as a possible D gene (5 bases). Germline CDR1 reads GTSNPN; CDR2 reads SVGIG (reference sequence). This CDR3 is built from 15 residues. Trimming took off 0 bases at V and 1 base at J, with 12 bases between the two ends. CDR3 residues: CAWSVGTFQNTEAFF. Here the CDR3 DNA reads TGTGCCTGGAGTGTTGGGACTTTCCAGAACACTGAAGCTTTCTTT.

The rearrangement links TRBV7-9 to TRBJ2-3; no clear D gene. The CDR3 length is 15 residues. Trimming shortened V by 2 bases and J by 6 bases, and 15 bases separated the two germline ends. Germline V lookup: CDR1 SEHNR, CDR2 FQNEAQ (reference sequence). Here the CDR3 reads CASSLTWDIGDTQYF. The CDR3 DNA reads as TGTGCCAGCAGCTTAACGTGGGATATTGGGGATACGCAGTATTTT.

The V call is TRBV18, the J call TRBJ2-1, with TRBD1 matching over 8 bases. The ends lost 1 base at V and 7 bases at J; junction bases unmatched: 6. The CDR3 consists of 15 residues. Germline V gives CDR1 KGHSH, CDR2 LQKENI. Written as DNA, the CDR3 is TGTGCCAGCTCACCACTGGACAGGGTGTCAAATGAGCAGTTCTTC. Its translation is CASSPLDRVSNEQFF.

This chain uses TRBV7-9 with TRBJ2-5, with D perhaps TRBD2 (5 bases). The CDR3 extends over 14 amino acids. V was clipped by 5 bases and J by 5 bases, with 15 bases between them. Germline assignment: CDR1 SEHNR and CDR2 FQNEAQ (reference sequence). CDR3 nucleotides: TGTGCCAGCAGCCAGCCTCTAGCTTGGGAGACCCAGTACTTC. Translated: CASSQPLAWETQYF.

The CDR3 DNA sequence: TGTGCCAGCGAGCGGACTAGCGGGAATTACAATGAGCAGTTCTTC. Amino acids: CASERTSGNYNEQFF. The chain couples TRBV2 to TRBJ2-1; 12 bases agree with TRBD2. Unmatched junction bases numbered 6, after V lost 8 bases and J lost 4 bases. Germline CDR1 reads SNHLY; CDR2 reads FYNNEI. The CDR3 covers 15 residues. The entire variable domain, with the rest obtained from reference TRBV2 and TRBJ2-1, is as follows: EPEVTQTPSHQVTQMGQEVILRCVPISNHLYFYWYRQILGQKVEFLVSFYNNEISEKSEIFDDQFSVERPDGSNFTLKIRSTKLEDSAMYFCASERTSGNYNEQFFGPGTRLTVL.

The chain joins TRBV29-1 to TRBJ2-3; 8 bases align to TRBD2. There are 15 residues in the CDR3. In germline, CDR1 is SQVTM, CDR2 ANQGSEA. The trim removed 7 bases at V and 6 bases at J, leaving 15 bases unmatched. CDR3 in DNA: TGCAGCGCCGGAGGAGGGCGGGGGGCAGTGGATACGCAGTATTTT. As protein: CSAGGGRGAVDTQYF.

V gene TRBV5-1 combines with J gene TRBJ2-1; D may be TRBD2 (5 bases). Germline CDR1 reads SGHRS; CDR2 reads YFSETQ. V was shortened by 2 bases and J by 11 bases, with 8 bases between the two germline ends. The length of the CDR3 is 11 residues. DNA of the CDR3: TGCGCCAGCAGCTTACCGGGGAAGCAGTTCTTC. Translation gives CASSLPGKQFF.

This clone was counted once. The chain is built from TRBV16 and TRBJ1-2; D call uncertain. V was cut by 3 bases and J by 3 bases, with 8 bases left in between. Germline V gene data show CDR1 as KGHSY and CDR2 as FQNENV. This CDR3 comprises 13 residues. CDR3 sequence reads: CASSQGIDYGYTF. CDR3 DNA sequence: TGTGCCAGCAGCCAGGGTATCGACTATGGCTACACCTTC.